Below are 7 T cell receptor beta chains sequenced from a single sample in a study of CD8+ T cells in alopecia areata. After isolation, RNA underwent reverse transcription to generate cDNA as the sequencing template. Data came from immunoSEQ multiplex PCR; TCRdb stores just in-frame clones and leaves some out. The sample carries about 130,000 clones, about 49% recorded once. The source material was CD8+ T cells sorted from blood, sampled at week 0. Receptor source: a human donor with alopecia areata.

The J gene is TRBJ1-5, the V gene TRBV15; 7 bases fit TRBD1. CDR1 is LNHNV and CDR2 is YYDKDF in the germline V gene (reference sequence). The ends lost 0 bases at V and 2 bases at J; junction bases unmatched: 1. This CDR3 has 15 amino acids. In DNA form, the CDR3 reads TGTGCCACCAGCAGAGATGGACAGGGCAATCAGCCCCAGCATTTT. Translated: CATSRDGQGNQPQHF.

The CDR3 DNA reads TGTGCCAGCAAGATGGTGGGGGCATGGGAGCAGTACTTC. This translates into CASKMVGAWEQYF. V usage is TRBV2 and J usage is TRBJ2-7; perhaps TRBD1 as D (6 bases). The CDR3 extends over 13 amino acids. CDR1 and CDR2 from the germline V gene are SNHLY and FYNNEI. Between the trimmed V and J ends, which lost 7 bases and 7 bases, there was a span of 17 bases.

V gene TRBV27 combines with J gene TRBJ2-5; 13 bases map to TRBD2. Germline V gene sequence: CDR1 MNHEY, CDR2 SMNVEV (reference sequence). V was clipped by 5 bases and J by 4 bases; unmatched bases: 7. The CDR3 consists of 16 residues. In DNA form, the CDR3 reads TGTGCCAGCAGTCCAGGGACTAGCGGGGCGCCAGAGACCCAGTACTTC. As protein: CASSPGTSGAPETQYF.

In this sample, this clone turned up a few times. CDR3 DNA sequence: TGTGCCACCATCGACAGGGCCAAAGGCAATCAGCCCCAGCATTTT. It is translated as CATIDRAKGNQPQHF. The rearrangement uses TRBV19 and TRBJ1-5, with 7 bases that match TRBD1. Germline-derived CDR1 and CDR2 are LNHDA and SQIVND (reference sequence). The V gene end was trimmed by 10 bases and the J gene end by 2 bases; junction bases not matched to a gene: 11. This CDR3 is 15 amino acids long.

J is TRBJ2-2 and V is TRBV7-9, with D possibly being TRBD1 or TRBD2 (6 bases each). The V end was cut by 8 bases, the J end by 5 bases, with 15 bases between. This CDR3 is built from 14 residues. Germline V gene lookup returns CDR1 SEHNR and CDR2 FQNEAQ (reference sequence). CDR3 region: CASASGAGTGELFF. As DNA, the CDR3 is TGTGCCAGCGCCTCGGGGGCAGGGACCGGGGAGCTGTTTTTT.

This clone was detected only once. CDR3 amino acids: CASSQFDVGTEAFF. The DNA of the CDR3 is TGCGCCAGCAGCCAATTCGACGTGGGCACTGAAGCTTTCTTT. The V and J genes are TRBV4-1 and TRBJ1-1; D is ambiguous. V lost 2 bases and J lost 4, with 11 bases in between. Germline V gene data show CDR1 as MGHRA and CDR2 as YSYEKL. The length of the CDR3 is 14 residues.

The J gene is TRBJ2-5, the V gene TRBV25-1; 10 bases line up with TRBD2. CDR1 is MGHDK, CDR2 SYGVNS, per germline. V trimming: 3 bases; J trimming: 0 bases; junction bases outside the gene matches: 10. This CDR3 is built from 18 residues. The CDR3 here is CASSDPDSSGGDQETQYF. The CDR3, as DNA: TGTGCCAGCAGTGATCCCGACTCTAGCGGGGGAGACCAAGAGACCCAGTACTTC.